Listed below are T cell receptor beta chains from one sample, sequenced in a study of control samples from healthy donors and cancer patients. Some clones are missing from TCRdb's copy, which holds only in-frame ones; the method was immunoSEQ multiplex PCR. Among around 100,000 clones listed, around nine tenths were seen once. Specimen: blood. The source is a man under 40 in good health. The CDR3 runs from the conserved cysteine through the conserved F or W. D genes are given only for firm matches. The size field is filled for only some rows; it gives once, few, many or a size class.

v_call: TRBV6-2/TRBV6-3
j_call: TRBJ2-6
d_call: -
clone_size: -
cdr3_length: 17
cdr3_nt: TGTGCCAGCAGTTACTCGACAGCCATCTCTGGGGCCAACGTCCTGACTTTC
cdr3_aa: CASSYSTAISGANVLTF

v_call: TRBV12-3/TRBV12-4
j_call: TRBJ2-3
d_call: -
clone_size: -
cdr3_length: 11
cdr3_nt: TGTGCCAGCAGAAAGGTCCTTGCGCAGTATTTT
cdr3_aa: CASRKVLAQYF

v_call: TRBV5-6
j_call: TRBJ2-5
d_call: -
clone_size: -
cdr3_length: 17
cdr3_nt: TGTGCCAGCAGCTTGGCAGGGGCGAGGGGCCCACAAGAGACCCAGTACTTC
cdr3_aa: CASSLAGARGPQETQYF

v_call: TRBV11-3
j_call: TRBJ2-7
d_call: TRBD1
clone_size: few
cdr3_length: 13
cdr3_nt: TGTGCCAGCAGTCAGGGGGACTCCTACGAGCAGTACTTC
cdr3_aa: CASSQGDSYEQYF

v_call: TRBV19
j_call: TRBJ2-1
d_call: TRBD2
clone_size: once
cdr3_length: 17
cdr3_nt: TGTGCCAGTAGTACCCGGACTAGCGGGAGGACTTACAATGAGCAGTTCTTC
cdr3_aa: CASSTRTSGRTYNEQFF

v_call: TRBV28
j_call: TRBJ2-7
d_call: -
clone_size: -
cdr3_length: 14
cdr3_nt: TGTGCCAGCAGTTTACCCCTAGCCGTCTACGAGCAGTACTTC
cdr3_aa: CASSLPLAVYEQYF

v_call: TRBV15
j_call: TRBJ1-5
d_call: TRBD1
clone_size: -
cdr3_length: 14
cdr3_nt: TGTGCCACCAGCAGATACAGGGGGAGTCAGCCCCAGCATTTT
cdr3_aa: CATSRYRGSQPQHF

v_call: TRBV6-5
j_call: TRBJ2-7
d_call: TRBD1
clone_size: -
cdr3_length: 14
cdr3_nt: TGTGCCAGCAGGTTAGGACAGGCCCCCTACGAGCAGTACTTC
cdr3_aa: CASRLGQAPYEQYF

v_call: TRBV28
j_call: TRBJ1-1
d_call: TRBD1
clone_size: -
cdr3_length: 16
cdr3_nt: TGTGCCAGCAGCACCTCCCGTCAGGGGGCCTACACTGAAGCTTTCTTT
cdr3_aa: CASSTSRQGAYTEAFF

v_call: TRBV3-1/TRBV3-2
j_call: TRBJ2-7
d_call: TRBD1
clone_size: -
cdr3_length: 15
cdr3_nt: TGTGCCAGCAGACCCGGGACAGGGACCACCAACGAGCAGTACTTC
cdr3_aa: CASRPGTGTTNEQYF

v_call: TRBV6-6
j_call: TRBJ2-7
d_call: -
clone_size: -
cdr3_length: 14
cdr3_nt: TGTGCCAGCAGTTACTCGGCGACGGTCTACGAGCAGTACTTC
cdr3_aa: CASSYSATVYEQYF

v_call: TRBV5-8
j_call: TRBJ2-3
d_call: -
clone_size: -
cdr3_length: 16
cdr3_nt: TGTGCCAGCTGCCCCCCGTGGACAACTAGCACAGATACGCAGTATTTT
cdr3_aa: CASCPPWTTSTDTQYF

v_call: TRBV27
j_call: TRBJ2-7
d_call: -
clone_size: -
cdr3_length: 13
cdr3_nt: TGTGCCAGCAGTTTAGAGGGCCCCTACGAGCAGTACTTC
cdr3_aa: CASSLEGPYEQYF

v_call: TRBV7-6
j_call: TRBJ1-1
d_call: -
clone_size: -
cdr3_length: 15
cdr3_nt: TGTGCCACCGGTGAATGGCAAGCAGGGGTTACTGAAGCTTTCTTT
cdr3_aa: CATGEWQAGVTEAFF

v_call: TRBV6-5
j_call: TRBJ2-6
d_call: -
clone_size: -
cdr3_length: 16
cdr3_nt: TGTGCCAGCAGTTACGGTCAGGGAGCTGGGGCCAACGTCCTGACTTTC
cdr3_aa: CASSYGQGAGANVLTF

v_call: TRBV2
j_call: TRBJ2-5
d_call: -
clone_size: -
cdr3_length: 13
cdr3_nt: TGTGCCAGCAATAGACAACTACAAGAGACCCAGTACTTC
cdr3_aa: CASNRQLQETQYF

v_call: TRBV7-9
j_call: TRBJ1-2
d_call: -
clone_size: -
cdr3_length: 14
cdr3_nt: TGTGCCAGCAGCTTAGGGGTGACAGGATATGGCTACACCTTC
cdr3_aa: CASSLGVTGYGYTF

v_call: TRBV5-1
j_call: TRBJ2-5
d_call: -
clone_size: -
cdr3_length: 14
cdr3_nt: TGCGCCAGCAGCTTTTCCTTCCAGAGGGAGACCCAGTACTTC
cdr3_aa: CASSFSFQRETQYF

v_call: TRBV27
j_call: TRBJ1-5
d_call: -
clone_size: -
cdr3_length: 16
cdr3_nt: TGTGCCAGCAGTTACCGCGGCGGGACAACTGATCAGCCCCAGCATTTT
cdr3_aa: CASSYRGGTTDQPQHF

v_call: TRBV4-1
j_call: TRBJ2-3
d_call: -
clone_size: -
cdr3_length: 14
cdr3_nt: TGCGCCAGCAGCCAATCGGAGGGGTTTGATACGCAGTATTTT
cdr3_aa: CASSQSEGFDTQYF

v_call: TRBV6-5
j_call: TRBJ2-3
d_call: -
clone_size: -
cdr3_length: 13
cdr3_nt: TGTGCCTGCGGCGCTAGCGCTTGGGATACGCAGTATTTT
cdr3_aa: CACGASAWDTQYF

v_call: TRBV9
j_call: TRBJ2-5
d_call: TRBD2
clone_size: -
cdr3_length: 18
cdr3_nt: TGTGCCAGCAGCGAGCCCCCGAGGTCTGGCGGGAGTTGGGAGACCCAGTACTTC
cdr3_aa: CASSEPPRSGGSWETQYF

v_call: TRBV28
j_call: TRBJ1-2
d_call: -
clone_size: -
cdr3_length: 16
cdr3_nt: TGTGCCAGCAGTTTAAGCCCCACGGGGGCGGACTATGGCTACACCTTC
cdr3_aa: CASSLSPTGADYGYTF

v_call: TRBV5-1
j_call: TRBJ2-1
d_call: TRBD2
clone_size: -
cdr3_length: 15
cdr3_nt: TGCGCCAGCACTGAGAGCGGGGGATCCTACAATGAGCAGTTCTTC
cdr3_aa: CASTESGGSYNEQFF

v_call: TRBV24-1
j_call: TRBJ2-5
d_call: TRBD1
clone_size: once
cdr3_length: 15
cdr3_nt: TGTGCCACCAGTGATACGGACAGGGTGGAAGAGACCCAGTACTTC
cdr3_aa: CATSDTDRVEETQYF

v_call: TRBV6-5
j_call: TRBJ1-2
d_call: -
clone_size: -
cdr3_length: 12
cdr3_nt: TGTGCCAGCAGTTTTGGGGGCAGTGGCTACACCTTC
cdr3_aa: CASSFGGSGYTF

v_call: TRBV19
j_call: TRBJ2-7
d_call: -
clone_size: once
cdr3_length: 14
cdr3_nt: TGTGCCAGTAGTATAGCAGGGGCCGCCTACGAGCAGTACTTC
cdr3_aa: CASSIAGAAYEQYF

v_call: TRBV24-1
j_call: TRBJ1-5
d_call: -
clone_size: -
cdr3_length: 14
cdr3_nt: TGTGCCACCTCGAAGGCAGGTACCAATCAGCCCCAGCATTTT
cdr3_aa: CATSKAGTNQPQHF

v_call: TRBV19
j_call: TRBJ2-4
d_call: TRBD2
clone_size: few
cdr3_length: 17
cdr3_nt: TGTGCCAGTAGTGCAAGACTAGCGGGAGGGAAGGGAAACATTCAGTACTTC
cdr3_aa: CASSARLAGGKGNIQYF

v_call: TRBV6-5
j_call: TRBJ2-2
d_call: -
clone_size: -
cdr3_length: 15
cdr3_nt: TGTGCCAGCAGTCTGTACGAAGCGAACACCGGGGAGCTGTTTTTT
cdr3_aa: CASSLYEANTGELFF

v_call: TRBV5-1
j_call: TRBJ2-5
d_call: -
clone_size: -
cdr3_length: 15
cdr3_nt: TGCGCCAGCAGCTTGGTGGGCCAGGGCGGAGAGACCCAGTACTTC
cdr3_aa: CASSLVGQGGETQYF

v_call: TRBV6-1
j_call: TRBJ2-7
d_call: -
clone_size: -
cdr3_length: 15
cdr3_nt: TGTGCCAGCAGTGAAGGAATGGGAGCGTCCTACGAGCAGTACTTC
cdr3_aa: CASSEGMGASYEQYF

v_call: TRBV19
j_call: TRBJ2-5
d_call: -
clone_size: -
cdr3_length: 13
cdr3_nt: TGTGCCAGTAGCCCCCCGGACCTCGGGACCCAGTACTTC
cdr3_aa: CASSPPDLGTQYF

v_call: TRBV6-5
j_call: TRBJ2-7
d_call: -
clone_size: -
cdr3_length: 14
cdr3_nt: TGTGCCAGCAGCCTAAGCCAGGAGTTCTGGGAGCAGTACTTC
cdr3_aa: CASSLSQEFWEQYF

v_call: TRBV29-1
j_call: TRBJ1-2
d_call: TRBD1
clone_size: -
cdr3_length: 12
cdr3_nt: TGCAGCGTTGTGGGGGCAGGGGGCGGCTACACCTTC
cdr3_aa: CSVVGAGGGYTF

v_call: TRBV5-1
j_call: TRBJ2-1
d_call: -
clone_size: few
cdr3_length: 14
cdr3_nt: TGCGCCAGCAGCTTAGGAGATTCCTACAATGAGCAGTTCTTC
cdr3_aa: CASSLGDSYNEQFF

v_call: TRBV6-4
j_call: TRBJ2-3
d_call: -
clone_size: -
cdr3_length: 13
cdr3_nt: TGTGCCAGCAGTCAGGAACAGGGAGATACGCAGTATTTT
cdr3_aa: CASSQEQGDTQYF

v_call: TRBV5-1
j_call: TRBJ2-3
d_call: -
clone_size: -
cdr3_length: 15
cdr3_nt: TGCGCCAGCAGCTGGGGGGGCGCCAGCACAGATACGCAGTATTTT
cdr3_aa: CASSWGGASTDTQYF

v_call: TRBV28
j_call: TRBJ2-7
d_call: -
clone_size: -
cdr3_length: 14
cdr3_nt: TGTGCCAGCAGTTTAGGTCAGGCGTCCTACGAGCAGTACTTC
cdr3_aa: CASSLGQASYEQYF

v_call: TRBV29-1
j_call: TRBJ1-4
d_call: -
clone_size: few
cdr3_length: 10
cdr3_nt: TGCAGCGTTGATTCGGGAAAACTGTTTTTT
cdr3_aa: CSVDSGKLFF

v_call: TRBV24-1
j_call: TRBJ1-2
d_call: TRBD1
clone_size: -
cdr3_length: 18
cdr3_nt: TGTGCCACCAGTGATGCCATGACAGGGCGGGCAGGGAACTATGGCTACACCTTC
cdr3_aa: CATSDAMTGRAGNYGYTF

v_call: TRBV12-3/TRBV12-4
j_call: TRBJ1-6
d_call: TRBD1
clone_size: -
cdr3_length: 13
cdr3_nt: TGTGCCAGTACACAGGGGACCCATTCACCCCTCCACTTT
cdr3_aa: CASTQGTHSPLHF

v_call: TRBV29-1
j_call: TRBJ2-1
d_call: TRBD1
clone_size: few
cdr3_length: 11
cdr3_nt: TGCAGCGCGGACAGGGCTACTGAGCAGTTCTTC
cdr3_aa: CSADRATEQFF

v_call: TRBV5-6
j_call: TRBJ2-1
d_call: TRBD2
clone_size: once
cdr3_length: 15
cdr3_nt: TGTGCCAGCAGCTTGGAGATAGCGGGAGGGAATGAGCAGTTCTTC
cdr3_aa: CASSLEIAGGNEQFF

v_call: TRBV19
j_call: TRBJ2-2
d_call: -
clone_size: -
cdr3_length: 12
cdr3_nt: TGTGCCAGTGGCCTGCGCACCGGGGAGCTGTTTTTT
cdr3_aa: CASGLRTGELFF

v_call: TRBV28
j_call: TRBJ1-3
d_call: -
clone_size: -
cdr3_length: 12
cdr3_nt: TGTGCCAGCAGTTCGACGAGAAACACCATATATTTT
cdr3_aa: CASSSTRNTIYF

v_call: TRBV5-4
j_call: TRBJ1-2
d_call: -
clone_size: -
cdr3_length: 12
cdr3_nt: TGTGCCAGCAGCGCCAGCAACTATGGCTACACCTTC
cdr3_aa: CASSASNYGYTF

v_call: TRBV28
j_call: TRBJ1-2
d_call: TRBD1
clone_size: -
cdr3_length: 17
cdr3_nt: TGTGCCAGCAGGTACCGGGACAGGGAGGTTAGAAGATATGGCTACACCTTC
cdr3_aa: CASRYRDREVRRYGYTF

v_call: TRBV7-9
j_call: TRBJ2-5
d_call: TRBD2
clone_size: -
cdr3_length: 16
cdr3_nt: TGTGCCAGCAGCCAGGGACTAGCGGTTAGACAAGAGACCCAGTACTTC
cdr3_aa: CASSQGLAVRQETQYF

v_call: TRBV18
j_call: TRBJ2-2
d_call: TRBD2
clone_size: -
cdr3_length: 17
cdr3_nt: TGTGCCAGCTCACCCCTAGCGGGAGGGCATACGACCGGGGAGCTGTTTTTT
cdr3_aa: CASSPLAGGHTTGELFF

v_call: TRBV6-2/TRBV6-3
j_call: TRBJ2-7
d_call: TRBD1
clone_size: -
cdr3_length: 17
cdr3_nt: TGTGCCAGCAGTTTTCCCCCCACGACAGGGGGCTCCTACGAGCAGTACTTC
cdr3_aa: CASSFPPTTGGSYEQYF

v_call: TRBV5-1
j_call: TRBJ2-1
d_call: -
clone_size: -
cdr3_length: 13
cdr3_nt: TGCGCCAGCAGCTTGGGTGCTCCACAGGAGCAGTTCTTC
cdr3_aa: CASSLGAPQEQFF

v_call: TRBV7-2
j_call: TRBJ2-7
d_call: TRBD2
clone_size: -
cdr3_length: 13
cdr3_nt: TGTGCCAGCAGATTAGCGGGAGTGTCCGAGCAGTACTTC
cdr3_aa: CASRLAGVSEQYF